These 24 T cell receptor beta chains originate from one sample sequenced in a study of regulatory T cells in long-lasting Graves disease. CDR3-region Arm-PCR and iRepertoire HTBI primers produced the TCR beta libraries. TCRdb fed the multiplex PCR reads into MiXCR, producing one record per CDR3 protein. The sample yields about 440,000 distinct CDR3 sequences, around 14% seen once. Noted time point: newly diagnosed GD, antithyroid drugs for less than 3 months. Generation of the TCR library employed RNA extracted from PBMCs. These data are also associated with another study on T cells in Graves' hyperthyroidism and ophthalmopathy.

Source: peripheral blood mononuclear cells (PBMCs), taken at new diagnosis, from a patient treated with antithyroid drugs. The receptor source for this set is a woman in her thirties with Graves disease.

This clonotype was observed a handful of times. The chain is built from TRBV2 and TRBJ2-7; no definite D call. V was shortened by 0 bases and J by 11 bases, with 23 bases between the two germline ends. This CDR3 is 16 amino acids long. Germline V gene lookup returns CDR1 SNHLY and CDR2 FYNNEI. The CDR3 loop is CASSEALGQWRRDEYF. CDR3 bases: TGTGCCAGCAGTGAAGCGCTTGGGCAGTGGCGCCGAGATGAGTACTTC.

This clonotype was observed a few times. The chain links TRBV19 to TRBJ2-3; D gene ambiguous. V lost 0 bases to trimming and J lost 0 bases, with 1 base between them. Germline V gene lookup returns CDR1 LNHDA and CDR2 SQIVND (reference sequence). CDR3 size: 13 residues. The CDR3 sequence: CASSIESTDTQYF. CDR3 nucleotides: TGTGCCAGTAGTATAGAGAGCACAGATACGCAGTATTTT. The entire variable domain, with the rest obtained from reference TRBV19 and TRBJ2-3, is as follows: DGGITQSPKYLFRKEGQNVTLSCEQNLNHDAMYWYRQDPGQGLRLIYYSQIVNDFQKGDIAEGYSVSREKKESFPLTVTSAQKNPTAFYLCASSIESTDTQYFGPGTRLTVL.

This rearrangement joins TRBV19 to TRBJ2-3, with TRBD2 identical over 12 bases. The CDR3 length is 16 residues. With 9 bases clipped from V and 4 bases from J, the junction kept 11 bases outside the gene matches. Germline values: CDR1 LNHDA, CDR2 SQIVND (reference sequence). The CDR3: CASRLAGVGLADTQYF. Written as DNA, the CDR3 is TGTGCCAGCCGACTAGCGGGAGTAGGTCTAGCAGATACGCAGTATTTT.

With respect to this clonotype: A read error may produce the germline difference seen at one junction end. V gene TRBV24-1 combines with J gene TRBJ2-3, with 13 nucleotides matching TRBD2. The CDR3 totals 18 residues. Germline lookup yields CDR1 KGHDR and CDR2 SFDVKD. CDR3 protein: CAASDSGTSGESTDTQYF. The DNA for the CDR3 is TGTGCCGCCAGTGACTCGGGGACTAGCGGGGAGAGCACAGATACGCAGTATTTT.

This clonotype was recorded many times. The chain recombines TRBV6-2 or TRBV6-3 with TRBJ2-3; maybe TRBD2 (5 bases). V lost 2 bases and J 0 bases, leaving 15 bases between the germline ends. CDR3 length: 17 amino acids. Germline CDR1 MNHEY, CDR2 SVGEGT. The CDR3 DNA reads TGTGCCAGCAGTTACAGTTGGGTTAGCGACAGCACAGATACGCAGTATTTT. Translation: CASSYSWVSDSTDTQYF.

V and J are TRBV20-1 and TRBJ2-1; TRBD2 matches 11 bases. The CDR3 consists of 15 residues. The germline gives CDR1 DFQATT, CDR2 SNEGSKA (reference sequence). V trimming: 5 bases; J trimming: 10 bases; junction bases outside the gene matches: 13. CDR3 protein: CSALISGRAPGEQFF. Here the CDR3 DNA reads TGCAGTGCTCTCATTAGCGGGAGGGCCCCGGGAGAGCAGTTCTTC.

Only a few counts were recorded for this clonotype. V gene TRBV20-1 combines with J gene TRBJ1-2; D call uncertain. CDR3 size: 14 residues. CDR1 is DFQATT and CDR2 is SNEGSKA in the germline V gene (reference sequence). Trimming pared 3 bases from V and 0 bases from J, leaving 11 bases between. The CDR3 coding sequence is TGCAGTGCTAGGGAACAGAGAGCTAACTATGGCTACACCTTC. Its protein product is CSAREQRANYGYTF.

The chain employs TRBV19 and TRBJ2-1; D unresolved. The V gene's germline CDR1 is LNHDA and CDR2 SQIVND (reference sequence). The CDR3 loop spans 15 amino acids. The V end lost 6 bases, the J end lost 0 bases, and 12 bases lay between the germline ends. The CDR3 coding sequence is TGTGCCAGTAGACTGACGGACCCCTCCTACAATGAGCAGTTCTTC. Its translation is CASRLTDPSYNEQFF.

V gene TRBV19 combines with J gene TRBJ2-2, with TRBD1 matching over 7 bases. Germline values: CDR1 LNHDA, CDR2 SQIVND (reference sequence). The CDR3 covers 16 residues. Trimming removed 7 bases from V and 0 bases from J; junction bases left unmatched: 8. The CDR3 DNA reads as TGTGCCAGTAAATTACTGCAGGGGGCGAACACCGGGGAGCTGTTTTTT. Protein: CASKLLQGANTGELFF.

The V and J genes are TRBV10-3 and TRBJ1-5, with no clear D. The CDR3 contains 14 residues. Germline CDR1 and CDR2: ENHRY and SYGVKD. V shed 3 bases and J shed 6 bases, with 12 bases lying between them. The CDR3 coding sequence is TGTGCCATCAGTGAAAGGCAGGCTAGTCAGCCCCAGCATTTT. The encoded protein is CAISERQASQPQHF.

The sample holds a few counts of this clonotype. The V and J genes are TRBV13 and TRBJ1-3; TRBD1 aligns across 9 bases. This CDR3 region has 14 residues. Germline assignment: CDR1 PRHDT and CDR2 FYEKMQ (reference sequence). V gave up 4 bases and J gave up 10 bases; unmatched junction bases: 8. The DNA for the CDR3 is TGTGCCAGCAGCTCGGGACAGGGCCTCGGTACCATATATTTT. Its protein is CASSSGQGLGTIYF. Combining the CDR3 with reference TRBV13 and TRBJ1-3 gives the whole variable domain AAGVIQSPRHLIKEKRETATLKCYPIPRHDTVYWYQQGPGQDPQFLISFYEKMQSDKGSIPDRFSAQQFSDYHSELNMSSLELGDSALYFCASSSGQGLGTIYFGEGSWLTVV.

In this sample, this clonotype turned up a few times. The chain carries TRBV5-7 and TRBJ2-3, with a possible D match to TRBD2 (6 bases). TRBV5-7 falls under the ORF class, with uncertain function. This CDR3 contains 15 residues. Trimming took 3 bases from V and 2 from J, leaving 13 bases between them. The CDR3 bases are TGTGCCAGCAGCTCACCGGGACTCTACACAGATACGCAGTATTTT. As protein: CASSSPGLYTDTQYF.

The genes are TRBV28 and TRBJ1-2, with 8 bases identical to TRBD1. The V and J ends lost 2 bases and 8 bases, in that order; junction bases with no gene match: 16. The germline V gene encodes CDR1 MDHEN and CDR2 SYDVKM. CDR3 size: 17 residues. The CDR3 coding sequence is TGTGCCAGCAGTTTAGTAGCTGGGTTGACAGGGGATGTAGGCTACACCTTC. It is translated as CASSLVAGLTGDVGYTF.

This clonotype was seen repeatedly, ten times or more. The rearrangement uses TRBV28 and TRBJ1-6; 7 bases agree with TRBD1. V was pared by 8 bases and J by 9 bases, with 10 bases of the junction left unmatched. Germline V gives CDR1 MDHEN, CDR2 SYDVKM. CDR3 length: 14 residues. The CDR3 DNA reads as TGTGCCAGCCACAGGGGAGGGAGTGGTTCACCCCTCCACTTT. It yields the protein CASHRGGSGSPLHF.

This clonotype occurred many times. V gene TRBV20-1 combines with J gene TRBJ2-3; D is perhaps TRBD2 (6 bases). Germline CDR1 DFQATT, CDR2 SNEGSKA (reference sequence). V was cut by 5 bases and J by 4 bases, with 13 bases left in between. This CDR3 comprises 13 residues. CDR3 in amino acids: CSAPREWADTQYF. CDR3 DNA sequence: TGCAGTGCTCCCCGGGAGTGGGCAGATACGCAGTATTTT.

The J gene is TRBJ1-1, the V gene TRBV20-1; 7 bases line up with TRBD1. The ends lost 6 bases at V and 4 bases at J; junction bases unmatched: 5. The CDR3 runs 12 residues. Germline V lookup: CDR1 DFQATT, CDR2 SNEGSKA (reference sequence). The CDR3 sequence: CSATRDSTEAFF. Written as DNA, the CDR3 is TGCAGTGCAACCCGGGACAGCACTGAAGCTTTCTTT.

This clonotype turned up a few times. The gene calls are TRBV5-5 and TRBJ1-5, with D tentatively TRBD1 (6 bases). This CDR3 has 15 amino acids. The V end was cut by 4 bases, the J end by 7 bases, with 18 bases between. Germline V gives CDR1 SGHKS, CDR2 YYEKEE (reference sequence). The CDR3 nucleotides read TGTGCCAGCAGCCCTCAGCAGGGGCTAGTGCAGCCCCAGCATTTT. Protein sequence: CASSPQQGLVQPQHF.

In DNA, the CDR3 is TGTGCCACCAGCAGAGATATGGGGAGCCAAGAGACCCAGTACTTC. Translated, it gives CATSRDMGSQETQYF. V is TRBV15 and J is TRBJ2-5; D is possibly TRBD2 (5 bases). The length of the CDR3 is 15 residues. V was pared by 0 bases and J by 1 base, with 9 bases between. Looked up from germline, CDR1 is LNHNV and CDR2 is YYDKDF (reference sequence).

The CDR3 nucleotides read TGTGCCAGTAGTAGCCAGACAGGGGGCACCGGGGAGCTGTTTTTT. It codes for CASSSQTGGTGELFF. The chain links TRBV19 to TRBJ2-2; the match to TRBD1 covers 9 bases. V dropped 4 bases and J dropped 4; count of bases not matched to a gene: 4. Looked up from germline, CDR1 is LNHDA and CDR2 is SQIVND (reference sequence). The CDR3 has 15 amino acids.

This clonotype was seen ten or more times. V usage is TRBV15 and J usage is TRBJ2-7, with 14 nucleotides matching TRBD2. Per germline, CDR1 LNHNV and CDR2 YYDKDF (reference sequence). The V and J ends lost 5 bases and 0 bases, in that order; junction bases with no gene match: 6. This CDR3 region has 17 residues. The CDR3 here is CATSQRLAGGPSYEQYF. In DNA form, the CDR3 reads TGTGCCACCAGCCAACGACTAGCGGGAGGGCCCTCCTACGAGCAGTACTTC. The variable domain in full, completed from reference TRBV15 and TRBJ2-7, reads DAMVIQNPRYQVTQFGKPVTLSCSQTLNHNVMYWYQQKSSQAPKLLFHYYDKDFNNEADTPDNFQSRRPNTSFCFLDIRSPGLGDTAMYLCATSQRLAGGPSYEQYFGPGTRLTVT.

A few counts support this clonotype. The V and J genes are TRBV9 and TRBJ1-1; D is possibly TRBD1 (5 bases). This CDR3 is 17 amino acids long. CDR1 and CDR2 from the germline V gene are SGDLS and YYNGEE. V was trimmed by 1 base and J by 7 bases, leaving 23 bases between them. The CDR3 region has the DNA TGTGCCAGCAGCGTATTAGGCAGGGACGTTTGGGGAAATGAAGCTTTCTTT. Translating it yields CASSVLGRDVWGNEAFF.

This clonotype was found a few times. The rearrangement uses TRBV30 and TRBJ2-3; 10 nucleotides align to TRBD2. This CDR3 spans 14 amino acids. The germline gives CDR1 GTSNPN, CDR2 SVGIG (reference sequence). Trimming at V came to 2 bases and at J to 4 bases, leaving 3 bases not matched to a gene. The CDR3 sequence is CAWSLAGAADTQYF. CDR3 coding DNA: TGTGCCTGGAGTCTAGCGGGAGCGGCAGATACGCAGTATTTT.

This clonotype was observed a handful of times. CDR3 bases: TGTGCCAGCAGCGTTGGCAACCGGAACACAGATACGCAGTATTTT. Its translation: CASSVGNRNTDTQYF. The genes are TRBV5-8 and TRBJ2-3; D unresolved. With 4 bases removed from V and 2 bases from J, the gap between germline ends came to 14 bases. CDR1 is SGHTS, CDR2 YDEGEE, per germline. CDR3 length: 15 residues.

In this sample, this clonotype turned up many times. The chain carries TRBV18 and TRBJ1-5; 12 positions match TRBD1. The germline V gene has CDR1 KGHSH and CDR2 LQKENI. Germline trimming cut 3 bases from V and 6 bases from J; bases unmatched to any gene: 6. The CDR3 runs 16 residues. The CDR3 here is CASSPSGQGAGQPQHF. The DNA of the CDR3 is TGTGCCAGCTCACCCTCGGGACAGGGGGCCGGTCAGCCCCAGCATTTT.